The 19 T cell receptor beta chains presented below share a single source sample, sequenced in a study of T cell responses to AZD1222 COVID-19 vaccine. TCRdb keeps only in-frame clones here, not all; method: immunoSEQ multiplex PCR. The table lists over 140,000 clones, with under 2.5% in the top ten. The specimen was peripheral blood. The receptors stem from an adult in good health.

The chain has TRBV12-3 or TRBV12-4 and TRBJ1-1; D not certain. CDR3 length: 13 amino acids. Trimming shortened V by 6 bases and J by 6 bases, and 14 bases separated the two germline ends. CDR3 sequence reads: CASSRNRWAEAFF. CDR3 coding DNA: TGTGCCAGCAGCCGTAATAGGTGGGCTGAAGCTTTCTTT.

The rearrangement uses TRBV18 and TRBJ2-5; a possible D gene is TRBD2 (5 bases). V was clipped by 0 bases and J by 4 bases, with 9 bases between them. Germline CDR1 reads KGHSH; CDR2 reads LQKENI. The CDR3 totals 14 residues. In DNA form, the CDR3 reads TGTGCCAGCTCACCACCGGGAAGCGGAGAGACCCAGTACTTC. Protein product: CASSPPGSGETQYF. Filled out from reference TRBV18 and TRBJ2-5, the complete variable domain reads NAGVMQNPRHLVRRRGQEARLRCSPMKGHSHVYWYRQLPEEGLKFMVYLQKENIIDESGMPKERFSAEFPKEGPSILRIQQVVRGDSAAYFCASSPPGSGETQYFGPGTRLLVL.

The chain carries TRBV6-5 and TRBJ1-2; 8 bases are shared with TRBD1. After removal of 11 bases from V and 5 bases from J, the junction contained 7 bases not matched to a gene. Germline CDR1 reads MNHEY; CDR2 reads SVGAGI. The CDR3 consists of 12 residues. The CDR3 bases are TGTGCCGCGACAGGGGCCCAATATGGCTACACCTTC. Translation: CAATGAQYGYTF.

This chain links TRBV30 with TRBJ2-7; TRBD2 agrees at 8 bases. Per the germline V gene, CDR1 is GTSNPN and CDR2 is SVGIG (reference sequence). The CDR3 covers 15 residues. The V gene end was trimmed by 1 base and the J gene end by 2 bases; junction bases not matched to a gene: 7. This chain's CDR3 is CAWSGRGALPYEQYF. The CDR3 DNA reads as TGTGCCTGGAGTGGGCGGGGGGCATTGCCCTACGAGCAGTACTTC. Complete variable domain (other parts from reference TRBV30 and TRBJ2-7): SQTIHQWPATLVQPVGSPLSLECTVEGTSNPNLYWYRQAAGRGLQLLFYSVGIGQISSEVPQNLSASRPQDRQFILSSKKLLLSDSGFYLCAWSGRGALPYEQYFGPGTRLTVT.

This chain links TRBV6-2 or TRBV6-3 with TRBJ2-5, with 7 bases matching TRBD2. Per the germline V gene, CDR1 is MNHEY and CDR2 is SVGEGT. J lost 4 bases, V lost 2 bases, and 7 bases had no gene match. The CDR3 is 15 amino acids. CDR3 nucleotide sequence: TGTGCCAGCAGTTACGCGGGGGAAATCGGAGAGACCCAGTACTTC. Protein: CASSYAGEIGETQYF.

CDR3 protein: CASSLTGRNEKLFF. The CDR3 DNA is TGTGCCAGCAGCTTGACCGGCAGGAATGAAAAACTGTTTTTT. This chain uses TRBV11-2 with TRBJ1-4; no clear D. Trimming stripped 3 bases from V and 5 bases from J, with 10 bases between. Looked up from germline, CDR1 is SGHAT and CDR2 is FQNNGV. This CDR3 comprises 14 residues.

The rearrangement links TRBV13 to TRBJ2-3; 7 positions agree with TRBD2. With 8 bases clipped from V and 6 bases from J, the junction kept 11 bases outside the gene matches. This CDR3 region has 14 residues. Germline CDR1 is PRHDT and CDR2 is FYEKMQ (reference sequence). CDR3 in amino acids: CASLSGGGLDTQYF. CDR3 DNA: TGTGCCAGCTTGTCGGGGGGAGGACTGGATACGCAGTATTTT.

V is TRBV28 and J is TRBJ1-4; TRBD1 might be the D (6 bases). The CDR3 is made up of 14 amino acids. V was clipped by 6 bases and J by 4 bases, with 12 bases between them. CDR1 is MDHEN and CDR2 is SYDVKM in the germline V gene. CDR3 in DNA: TGTGCCAGCAGCCAACAGGGAATTAATGAAAAACTGTTTTTT. Translation: CASSQQGINEKLFF.

The chain carries TRBV10-3 and TRBJ1-4; possible D gene TRBD1, 5 bases. Germline CDR1 reads ENHRY; CDR2 reads SYGVKD. This CDR3 spans 12 amino acids. V lost 2 bases and J 8 bases, leaving 6 bases between the germline ends. The CDR3 loop reads CAISEGAEKLFF. The CDR3, as DNA: TGTGCCATCAGTGAGGGGGCGGAAAAACTGTTTTTT.

V usage is TRBV2 and J usage is TRBJ1-1; 7 bases fit TRBD1. V lost 6 bases to trimming and J lost 1 base; unmatched junction nucleotides: 8. Germline lookup yields CDR1 SNHLY and CDR2 FYNNEI. The CDR3 spans 15 residues. The CDR3 loop reads CASRDLGQANTEAFF. CDR3 nucleotides: TGTGCCAGCAGGGATCTAGGACAGGCGAACACTGAAGCTTTCTTT.

V is TRBV12-3 or TRBV12-4 and J is TRBJ2-2, with D uncertain. The V end was cut by 0 bases, the J end by 3 bases, with 2 bases between. This CDR3 spans 13 amino acids. DNA for the CDR3: TGTGCCAGCAGTTTAGCAGACACCGGGGAGCTGTTTTTT. Translating gives CASSLADTGELFF.

The gene calls are TRBV5-5 and TRBJ2-3, with 9 bases identical to TRBD1. The germline CDR1 and CDR2 sequences are SGHKS and YYEKEE (reference sequence). V trimming: 2 bases; J trimming: 4 bases; junction bases outside the gene matches: 8. This CDR3 spans 16 amino acids. CDR3 coding DNA: TGTGCCAGCAGCTTCAGGACAGGGGTAGTCCCAGATACGCAGTATTTT. Its translation is CASSFRTGVVPDTQYF.

The chain combines TRBV2 with TRBJ1-1, with 9 bases fitting TRBD1. CDR1 is SNHLY and CDR2 is FYNNEI in the germline V gene. This CDR3 spans 14 amino acids. V was clipped by 4 bases and J by 1 base; unmatched bases: 1. This chain's CDR3 is CASSADRGNTEAFF. In DNA form, the CDR3 reads TGTGCCAGCAGTGCGGACAGGGGGAACACTGAAGCTTTCTTT.

V gene TRBV3-1 (or the pseudogene TRBV3-2) combines with J gene TRBJ1-1; D gene unclear. The CDR3 is 14 residues long. CDR1 and CDR2 from the germline V gene are LGHDT and YNNKEL (reference sequence). Trimming cost V 5 bases and J 2 bases, with 12 bases left between them. DNA for the CDR3: TGTGCCAGCAGCTCCCGAGGGAGTAACACTGAAGCTTTCTTT. Translation: CASSSRGSNTEAFF.

This chain uses TRBV19 with TRBJ1-4; weak D call: TRBD1 (6 bases). The CDR3 covers 16 residues. V shed 5 bases and J shed 5 bases, with 18 bases lying between them. CDR1 LNHDA and CDR2 SQIVND come from the germline V gene (reference sequence). CDR3 region: CASSPSSGAPNEKLFF. Here the CDR3 DNA reads TGTGCCAGTAGTCCCAGCTCGGGGGCCCCAAATGAAAAACTGTTTTTT.

CDR3: CASSLPRTGVVATTEAFF. The CDR3 region has the DNA TGTGCCAGCAGCTTACCTAGGACAGGGGTCGTCGCGACCACTGAAGCTTTCTTT. J is TRBJ1-1 and V is TRBV7-8; 9 bases are shared with TRBD1. The CDR3 length is 18 residues. With 2 bases clipped from V and 4 bases from J, the junction kept 14 bases outside the gene matches. Per the germline V gene, CDR1 is SGHVS and CDR2 is FQNEAQ. The entire variable domain, with the rest obtained from reference TRBV7-8 and TRBJ1-1, is as follows: GAGVSQSPRYKVAKRGQDVALRCDPISGHVSLFWYQQALGQGPEFLTYFQNEAQLDKSGLPSDRFFAERPEGSVSTLKIQRTQQEDSAVYLCASSLPRTGVVATTEAFFGQGTRLTVV.

V gene TRBV5-5 combines with J gene TRBJ1-1; 10 nucleotides line up with TRBD1. CDR1 is SGHKS and CDR2 is YYEKEE in the germline V gene (reference sequence). The CDR3 consists of 15 residues. V was clipped by 3 bases and J by 3 bases; unmatched bases: 5. The DNA of the CDR3 is TGTGCCAGCAGCTCTTGGGGGACAGGGGACACTGAAGCTTTCTTT. Its translation: CASSSWGTGDTEAFF.

The V and J genes are TRBV6-1 and TRBJ1-1; the D gene is possibly TRBD1 (6 bases). V was trimmed by 6 bases and J by 1 base, leaving 9 bases between them. The V gene's germline CDR1 is MNHNS and CDR2 SASEGT. The CDR3 sequence is 13 residues long. In nucleotides, the CDR3 is TGTGCCAGCAGAATACAGGGGAACACTGAAGCTTTCTTT. Its translation: CASRIQGNTEAFF.

The chain carries TRBV7-9 and TRBJ1-5; 8 bases align to TRBD1. This CDR3 is 18 amino acids long. Germline V CDR1 and CDR2: SEHNR, FQNEAQ (reference sequence). The V segment lost 5 bases and the J segment 3 bases; nucleotides outside the gene matches: 15. The CDR3 DNA reads as TGTGCCAGCAGCCCGGGACAGGCAGTTCCAGGGAACAATCAGCCCCAGCATTTT. The encoded protein is CASSPGQAVPGNNQPQHF.